These 30 T cell receptor beta chains share one sample of origin, sequenced in a study of cytomegalovirus exposure and HLA in healthy donors. Assay: immunoSEQ multiplex PCR; the TCRdb copy retains only in-frame clones and omits some. The table lists approximately 230,000 clones, roughly 90% of them singletons. What was sequenced was PBMCs. The receptors originated from a young man in good health and CMV-seropositive.

The CDR3 DNA reads TGCGCCAGCAGCTTGGAATCGGGGGCCGGGGAGCTGTTTTTT. Translation: CASSLESGAGELFF. The chain carries TRBV5-1 and TRBJ2-2, with a tentative D call TRBD2 (6 bases). Germline lookup yields CDR1 SGHRS and CDR2 YFSETQ. The germline V and J ends were trimmed by 0 bases and 6 bases, with 9 bases remaining between them. This CDR3 region has 14 residues.

This clone was counted only a few times. This chain uses TRBV30 with TRBJ1-1; maybe TRBD1 (5 bases). Trimming removed 5 bases at V and 0 bases at J, with 7 bases between. CDR1 GTSNPN and CDR2 SVGIG come from the germline V gene (reference sequence). The CDR3 totals 12 residues. The CDR3: CAWGHLNTEAFF. In DNA form, the CDR3 reads TGTGCCTGGGGACACCTGAACACTGAAGCTTTCTTT.

V and J are TRBV30 and TRBJ2-3; D is perhaps TRBD1 or TRBD2 (5 bases each). CDR3 length: 18 amino acids. V lost 4 bases, J lost 2 bases, and 25 bases lay in between. CDR1 is GTSNPN and CDR2 is SVGIG in the germline V gene (reference sequence). The CDR3 loop reads CAWNPNRGPPGPTDTQYF. The CDR3 nucleotides are TGTGCCTGGAACCCTAACCGGGGCCCTCCTGGGCCCACAGATACGCAGTATTTT.

The chain recombines TRBV11-2 with TRBJ2-7; D may correspond to TRBD1 or TRBD2 (5 bases each). The CDR3 has 16 amino acids. Germline lookup yields CDR1 SGHAT and CDR2 FQNNGV. Trimming stripped 3 bases from V and 3 bases from J, with 18 bases between. CDR3 coding DNA: TGTGCCAGCAGCTTCGACGCCCGAGGGGTCGTCTACGAGCAGTACTTC. Protein sequence: CASSFDARGVVYEQYF.

The chain's CDR3 is CASRLGVGEAFF. The CDR3 DNA reads as TGTGCCAGCAGGCTCGGGGTGGGGGAAGCTTTCTTT. The chain is built from TRBV11-2 and TRBJ1-1; D unresolved. The germline V and J ends were trimmed by 6 bases and 8 bases, with 13 bases remaining between them. This CDR3 is built from 12 residues. Germline CDR1 and CDR2: SGHAT and FQNNGV.

Here the CDR3 reads CASSGQLNTEAFF. The CDR3 DNA is TGTGCCAGCTCTGGGCAACTGAACACTGAAGCTTTCTTT. This sequence joins TRBV18 and TRBJ1-1; D remains ambiguous. Trimming removed 6 bases at V and 0 bases at J, with 8 bases between. Germline CDR1 is KGHSH and CDR2 is LQKENI. This CDR3 is 13 amino acids long.

This chain connects TRBV18 to TRBJ2-5; 11 bases are shared with TRBD2. In germline, CDR1 is KGHSH, CDR2 LQKENI. The CDR3 has 17 amino acids. V lost 0 bases to trimming and J lost 5 bases; unmatched junction nucleotides: 8. The CDR3 loop reads CASSPPSGRALWETQYF. The CDR3 nucleotides are TGTGCCAGCTCACCACCTAGCGGGAGGGCTCTCTGGGAGACCCAGTACTTC.

CDR3 amino acids: CASSNGVEETQYF. CDR3 sequence (DNA): TGCGCCAGCAGCAATGGGGTTGAAGAGACCCAGTACTTC. The chain links TRBV5-1 to TRBJ2-5; D is uncertain. V lost 4 bases and J 3 bases, leaving 10 bases between the germline ends. CDR1 is SGHRS and CDR2 is YFSETQ in the germline V gene. The CDR3 totals 13 residues.

The rearrangement uses TRBV15 and TRBJ1-5; 10 bases agree with TRBD1. From germline, CDR1 is LNHNV and CDR2 YYDKDF (reference sequence). The CDR3 runs to 14 residues. The junction had 8 bases not matched to a gene; V was cut back by 4 bases and J by 11 bases. The CDR3 coding sequence is TGTGCCACCAGCACCGACAGGGGGCCTTGGGCCCAGCATTTT. Amino acid sequence: CATSTDRGPWAQHF. The full variable domain, completed using reference TRBV15 and TRBJ1-5, is DAMVIQNPRYQVTQFGKPVTLSCSQTLNHNVMYWYQQKSSQAPKLLFHYYDKDFNNEADTPDNFQSRRPNTSFCFLDIRSPGLGDTAMYLCATSTDRGPWAQHFGDGTRLSIL.

This clone was observed a few times. This chain uses TRBV19 with TRBJ1-2, with TRBD1 matching 7 bases. The germline V gene encodes CDR1 LNHDA and CDR2 SQIVND (reference sequence). The CDR3 is 12 amino acids. The V gene end was trimmed by 10 bases and the J gene end by 8 bases; junction bases not matched to a gene: 10. The CDR3 nucleotides read TGTGCCACCGCACAGGGGCTTCAGGGCTACACCTTC. Its protein product is CATAQGLQGYTF.

This chain connects TRBV16 to TRBJ1-2; tentatively, D is TRBD1 (6 bases). Germline V gives CDR1 KGHSY, CDR2 FQNENV. V was shortened by 0 bases and J by 2 bases, with 7 bases between the two germline ends. This CDR3 has 14 amino acids. This CDR3 is CASSQSTGNYGYTF. In nucleotides, the CDR3 is TGTGCCAGCAGCCAATCGACAGGAAACTATGGCTACACCTTC.

This clone was seen a handful of times. The rearrangement links TRBV7-2 to TRBJ2-7; 8 bases align to TRBD1. The CDR3 consists of 13 residues. Trimming at V came to 5 bases and at J to 9 bases, leaving 9 bases not matched to a gene. CDR1 SGHTA and CDR2 FQGNSA come from the germline V gene. CDR3 loop: CASSPQGVLGQYF. In DNA form, the CDR3 reads TGTGCCAGCAGCCCACAGGGGGTCCTGGGGCAGTACTTC. Complete variable domain (other parts from reference TRBV7-2 and TRBJ2-7): GAGVSQSPSNKVTEKGKDVELRCDPISGHTALYWYRQSLGQGLEFLIYFQGNSAPDKSGLPSDRFSAERTGGSVSTLTIQRTQQEDSAVYLCASSPQGVLGQYFGPGTRLTVT.

The chain employs TRBV9 and TRBJ1-2; 11 bases are a match to TRBD1. The CDR3 is 16 residues long. Germline-derived CDR1 and CDR2 are SGDLS and YYNGEE. V shed 0 bases, J shed 4 bases, and the junction held 5 bases outside the gene matches. Here the CDR3 DNA reads TGTGCCAGCAGCGTAGGTGGACAGGGGGCTGCCTATGGCTACACCTTC. This gives the protein CASSVGGQGAAYGYTF.

V and J are TRBV28 and TRBJ2-5; possibly TRBD1 for D (7 bases). Looked up from germline, CDR1 is MDHEN and CDR2 is SYDVKM. Trimming took off 2 bases at V and 5 bases at J, with 15 bases between the two ends. The CDR3 is made up of 15 amino acids. The CDR3 loop is CASSLGYRGGETQYF. DNA of the CDR3: TGTGCCAGCAGTTTAGGGTACAGGGGAGGCGAGACCCAGTACTTC.

The chain uses TRBV7-8 and TRBJ1-2; D perhaps matches TRBD1 (6 bases). This CDR3 comprises 19 residues. V was trimmed by 0 bases and J by 4 bases, leaving 24 bases between them. The germline V gene has CDR1 SGHVS and CDR2 FQNEAQ. CDR3 bases: TGTGCCAGCAGCTTAGCGGGGCCAGTCACAGGGATGCGGGCCTATGGCTACACCTTC. Protein sequence: CASSLAGPVTGMRAYGYTF.

The V call is TRBV10-3, the J call TRBJ2-2; D is tentatively TRBD1 or TRBD2 (5 bases each). The germline CDR1 and CDR2 sequences are ENHRY and SYGVKD. The CDR3 runs to 18 residues. V gave up 3 bases and J gave up 2 bases, with 19 bases separating them. Here the CDR3 DNA reads TGTGCCATCAGTGATCTTGGGATGGGGACCCCAAACACCGGGGAGCTGTTTTTT. This gives the protein CAISDLGMGTPNTGELFF.

The chain carries TRBV19 and TRBJ1-5; the D is unclear. Trimming took 5 bases from V and 11 from J, leaving 7 bases between them. The CDR3 length is 10 residues. CDR1 is LNHDA and CDR2 is SQIVND in the germline V gene (reference sequence). CDR3 coding DNA: TGTGCCAGTAGTGCCGACTCCCAGCATTTT. This translates into CASSADSQHF.

The V gene is TRBV6-5, the J gene TRBJ1-2; unclear D gene. V gave up 8 bases and J gave up 3 bases, with 10 bases separating them. The CDR3 runs to 12 residues. From germline, CDR1 is MNHEY and CDR2 SVGAGI. CDR3 in DNA: TGTGCCAGCGTGGACGGCGACTATGGCTACACCTTC. Protein: CASVDGDYGYTF.

This clone has more than one count but fewer than ten. V is TRBV10-1 and J is TRBJ2-3; D unresolved. CDR1 is WNHNN, CDR2 SYGVQD, per germline (reference sequence). V was pared by 4 bases and J by 5 bases, with 4 bases between. This CDR3 is built from 11 residues. The CDR3 bases are TGCGCCAGCAGTGTTGGAGATACGCAGTATTTT. Amino acid sequence: CASSVGDTQYF.

V usage is TRBV27 and J usage is TRBJ2-5, with D unresolved. CDR3 length equals 14 residues. V was shortened by 6 bases and J by 5 bases, with 16 bases between the two germline ends. CDR1 and CDR2 from the germline V gene are MNHEY and SMNVEV (reference sequence). The CDR3 sequence: CASRLTGGWETQYF. CDR3 sequence (DNA): TGTGCCAGCAGGTTAACTGGTGGGTGGGAGACCCAGTACTTC.

This clone was detected many times. The rearrangement joins TRBV28 to TRBJ2-7; 7 nucleotides match TRBD1. J was trimmed by 5 bases and V by 5 bases; bases with no gene match: 9. Per the germline V gene, CDR1 is MDHEN and CDR2 is SYDVKM. This CDR3 has 14 residues. The CDR3 is CASSPPDRAHEQYF. The CDR3 nucleotides are TGTGCCAGCAGTCCCCCCGACAGGGCCCACGAGCAGTACTTC. Full variable domain (remainder filled in from reference TRBV28 and TRBJ2-7): DVKVTQSSRYLVKRTGEKVFLECVQDMDHENMFWYRQDPGLGLRLIYFSYDVKMKEKGDIPEGYSVSREKKERFSLILESASTNQTSMYLCASSPPDRAHEQYFGPGTRLTVT.

The V call is TRBV21-1, the J call TRBJ2-7; whether TRBD1, the table's D call, matches the DNA was not checked. TRBV21-1 represents a pseudogene. This CDR3 is built from 16 residues. CDR3 loop: CASSKADRSHPYEQYF. The CDR3 bases are TGTGCCAGCAGCAAAGCAGACAGGAGCCACCCCTACGAGCAGTACTTC.

Here the CDR3 reads CAWSVVWQAQQEYGYTF. The CDR3 nucleotides are TGTGCCTGGAGTGTAGTCTGGCAGGCCCAGCAGGAGTATGGCTACACCTTC. The V and J genes are TRBV30 and TRBJ1-2; D is ambiguous. The germline V gene has CDR1 GTSNPN and CDR2 SVGIG (reference sequence). The ends were cut back, 0 bases at V and 5 bases at J, with 22 bases in the middle. The CDR3 is 17 amino acids.

The chain uses TRBV30 and TRBJ2-3, with 13 bases fitting TRBD2. The V gene end was trimmed by 5 bases and the J gene end by 5 bases; junction bases not matched to a gene: 10. This CDR3 has 16 amino acids. Germline V lookup: CDR1 GTSNPN, CDR2 SVGIG (reference sequence). As DNA, the CDR3 is TGTGCCTGGGGCCCCCCGACTAGCGGGAGGCAAGATACGCAGTATTTT. Its protein is CAWGPPTSGRQDTQYF.

The V call is TRBV28, the J call TRBJ1-2; D might be TRBD1 (5 bases). Trimming shortened V by 6 bases and J by 7 bases, and 21 bases separated the two germline ends. CDR1 and CDR2 (germline): MDHEN, SYDVKM. CDR3 length: 15 amino acids. CDR3 amino acids: CASSPGSAGYGGYTF. CDR3 in DNA: TGTGCCAGCAGCCCAGGGTCAGCCGGCTATGGTGGCTACACCTTC.

The chain has TRBV11-2 and TRBJ2-7; TRBD1 aligns across 7 bases. This CDR3 is 14 amino acids long. Germline trimming cut 6 bases from V and 5 bases from J; bases unmatched to any gene: 10. Germline CDR1 reads SGHAT; CDR2 reads FQNNGV. CDR3 bases: TGTGCCAGCAGGGTGACAGGGTTGGGACACGAGCAGTACTTC. Its protein product is CASRVTGLGHEQYF.

The rearrangement joins TRBV11-2 to TRBJ2-7; D may match TRBD1 or TRBD2 (5 bases each). CDR1 is SGHAT, CDR2 FQNNGV, per germline. This CDR3 comprises 13 residues. Deletions cut 2 bases from V and 2 bases from J, with 7 bases between. The CDR3 nucleotides are TGTGCCAGCAGCTTACGGGGACCCTACGAGCAGTACTTC. It encodes CASSLRGPYEQYF.

The gene calls are TRBV10-3 and TRBJ2-7, with D possibly being TRBD1 or TRBD2 (5 bases each). Germline-derived CDR1 and CDR2 are ENHRY and SYGVKD. Deletions cut 6 bases from V and 0 bases from J, with 12 bases between. This CDR3 contains 14 residues. The CDR3 nucleotides read TGTGCCATCAGCGGGACGGCGAGCTCCTACGAGCAGTACTTC. Translation gives CAISGTASSYEQYF.

The gene calls are TRBV11-2 and TRBJ2-5; TRBD2 might be the D (6 bases). The CDR3 loop spans 14 amino acids. Germline V lookup: CDR1 SGHAT, CDR2 FQNNGV. V was pared by 4 bases and J by 5 bases, with 14 bases between. DNA of the CDR3: TGTGCCAGCAGCTCCGCCGGGAGTTGGGAGACCCAGTACTTC. Translation gives CASSSAGSWETQYF.

The chain employs TRBV13 and TRBJ1-2; D gene unclear. The germline V gene encodes CDR1 PRHDT and CDR2 FYEKMQ (reference sequence). There are 12 residues in the CDR3. V was cut by 1 base and J by 8 bases, with 8 bases left in between. DNA for the CDR3: TGTGCCAGCAGCTTAGCCAAGACGGGCTACACCTTC. Encoded protein: CASSLAKTGYTF.